This entry is about one TCR beta chain. For CDR3 and TCR beta VDJ profiling, genomic DNA was the template used. A single record per CDR3 protein comes from TCRdb applying MiXCR to the reads. The table has tens of thousands of distinct CDR3 sequences, about half seen once. Germline loops: CDR1 LNHNV, CDR2 YYDKDF (reference sequence). This CDR3 has 13 residues. V was shortened by 9 bases and J by 0 bases, with 11 bases between the two germline ends. This entry belongs to a study of CD8+CD57+ T cells in acquired aplastic anemia. This clonotype was sampled from a human donor in good health, serving as a control. The source material was sorted CD4+, CD8+, or CD8+CD57+ T cells (not recorded which) from PBMCs. V gene TRBV15 combines with J gene TRBJ1-1; a possible D gene is TRBD1 (6 bases). CDR3 sequence: CATTGAMNTEAFF. The CDR3 DNA reads as TGTGCCACGACAGGTGCCATGAACACTGAAGCTTTCTTT.